These 10 T cell receptor beta chains were sequenced from one sample in a study of blood T cell repertoires in COVID-19. TCRdb's copy holds only in-frame clones and misses some; the assay was immunoSEQ multiplex PCR. Of more than 110,000 clones listed, roughly four fifths are singletons. Material for sequencing was peripheral blood. Receptors originate from a woman aged 80 or older with active or convalescent COVID-19.

This chain's CDR3 is CASSWDTSYNSPLHF. The CDR3 DNA sequence: TGTGCCAGCAGCTGGGACACGAGCTATAATTCACCCCTCCACTTT. This sequence joins TRBV6-5 and TRBJ1-6, with D possibly matching TRBD1 (6 bases). The CDR3 loop spans 15 amino acids. The V end was cut by 6 bases, the J end by 3 bases, with 12 bases between. CDR1 is MNHEY, CDR2 SVGAGI, per germline.

This clone has only one observation. The chain links TRBV2 to TRBJ1-1, with D unclear. This CDR3 has 14 residues. Per germline, CDR1 SNHLY and CDR2 FYNNEI. V was trimmed by 3 bases and J by 1 base, leaving 9 bases between them. CDR3 DNA: TGTGCCAGCAGTGAGACACTTAAGAACACTGAAGCTTTCTTT. Its translation is CASSETLKNTEAFF.

V usage is TRBV28 and J usage is TRBJ2-3; 7 nucleotides match TRBD1. Germline assignment: CDR1 MDHEN and CDR2 SYDVKM. The V gene end was trimmed by 3 bases and the J gene end by 1 base; junction bases not matched to a gene: 1. This CDR3 has 14 amino acids. The CDR3 here is CASSLGTGTDTQYF. The DNA for the CDR3 is TGTGCCAGCAGTTTGGGGACAGGCACAGATACGCAGTATTTT.

This clone was counted a few times. The rearrangement joins TRBV28 to TRBJ1-3; TRBD1 matches 11 bases. In germline, CDR1 is MDHEN, CDR2 SYDVKM. V was clipped by 6 bases and J by 4 bases; unmatched bases: 8. This CDR3 contains 16 residues. Here the CDR3 reads CASSAGQGVEGNTIYF. The CDR3 coding sequence is TGTGCCAGCAGCGCGGGACAGGGGGTGGAAGGAAACACCATATATTTT.

The rearrangement uses TRBV5-1 and TRBJ1-1; possibly TRBD1 for D (6 bases). The CDR3 spans 15 residues. The V gene lost 5 bases and the J gene lost 4 bases, with 18 bases spanning the gap. Per germline, CDR1 SGHRS and CDR2 YFSETQ. The CDR3 reads CASRRGSGYFTEAFF. In DNA, the CDR3 is TGCGCCAGCAGGAGGGGGTCAGGGTATTTCACTGAAGCTTTCTTT.

V and J are TRBV12-3 or TRBV12-4 and TRBJ1-1; D unclear. With 2 bases removed from V and 1 base from J, the gap between germline ends came to 5 bases. The CDR3 is made up of 13 amino acids. The CDR3 nucleotides read TGTGCCAGCAGTTTACGGGGGAACACTGAAGCTTTCTTT. Translating gives CASSLRGNTEAFF.

The rearrangement joins TRBV21-1 to TRBJ2-2; TRBD1, the table's D call, lacks a check against the DNA. TRBV21-1 is an annotated pseudogene. The CDR3 runs 19 residues. Here the CDR3 reads CASSKARERQGNNTGELFF. For the CDR3, the DNA is TGTGCCAGCAGCAAAGCTCGGGAAAGACAGGGAAATAATACCGGGGAGCTGTTTTTT.

CDR3 region: CASSTRSYNEQFF. The CDR3 nucleotides read TGTGCCAGTAGTACCCGCTCCTACAATGAGCAGTTCTTC. The J gene is TRBJ2-1, the V gene TRBV19; no firm D call. Germline CDR1 and CDR2: LNHDA and SQIVND (reference sequence). V dropped 4 bases and J dropped 0 bases, with 4 bases sitting between them. The CDR3 consists of 13 residues.

The V call is TRBV4-3, the J call TRBJ1-3; D is perhaps TRBD1 (5 bases). Germline CDR1 LGHNA, CDR2 YSLEER. V gave up 2 bases and J gave up 1 base, with 6 bases separating them. This CDR3 is 14 amino acids long. The CDR3 is CASSQRGSGNTIYF. CDR3 DNA: TGCGCCAGCAGCCAACGGGGGTCTGGAAACACCATATATTTT.

The V and J genes are TRBV9 and TRBJ2-3; D not resolved. Looked up from germline, CDR1 is SGDLS and CDR2 is YYNGEE. The CDR3 has 16 residues. V lost 5 bases, J lost 2 bases, and 18 bases lay in between. The chain's CDR3 is CASSLTLDLPTDTQYF. The CDR3 nucleotides read TGTGCCAGCAGTTTGACCCTAGATCTTCCCACAGATACGCAGTATTTT.